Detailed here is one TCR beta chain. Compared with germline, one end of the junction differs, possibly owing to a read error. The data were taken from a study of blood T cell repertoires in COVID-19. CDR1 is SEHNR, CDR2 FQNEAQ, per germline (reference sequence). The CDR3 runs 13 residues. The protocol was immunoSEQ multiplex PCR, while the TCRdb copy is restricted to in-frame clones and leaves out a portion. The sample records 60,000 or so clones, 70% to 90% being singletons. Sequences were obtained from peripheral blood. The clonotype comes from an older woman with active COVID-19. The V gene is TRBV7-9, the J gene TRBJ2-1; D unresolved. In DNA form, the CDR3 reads TGTGCCAGCAGCTCCGACTCCAACAATGAGCAGTTCTTC. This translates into CASSSDSNNEQFF.